This is a list of T cell receptor beta chains from one sample in a study of PD-1 blockade in classical Hodgkin lymphoma. Data came from immunoSEQ multiplex PCR; TCRdb stores just in-frame clones and leaves some out. Among about 20,000 clones, about 65% were seen once, and the ten largest hold almost 8%. The sequencing here drew on peripheral blood mononuclear cells (PBMCs), taken before the fourth cycle of nivolumab. The receptor set was obtained from a human donor with classical Hodgkin lymphoma. CDR3s include the opening cysteine and the closing phenylalanine or tryptophan. The D gene is left open where the match is weak. Clone size is stated in some rows and not others, as once, few, many or a class when expanded.

V gene	D gene	J gene	clone size	CDR3 protein	CDR3 DNA
TRBV7-2	NA	TRBJ1-4	NA	CASTAGRAINEKLFF	TGTGCCAGCACCGCCGGGAGGGCGATTAATGAAAAACTGTTTTTT
TRBV29-1	NA	TRBJ1-2	NA	CSGVNYYGYTF	TGCAGCGGCGTGAATTACTATGGCTACACCTTC
TRBV7-8	NA	TRBJ2-7	NA	CASSRRDSTYEQYF	TGTGCCAGCAGCCGGCGGGACTCCACCTACGAGCAGTACTTC
TRBV27	NA	TRBJ2-1	NA	CASSPVGGGLSFF	TGTGCCAGCAGTCCAGTCGGAGGGGGCTTATCGTTCTTC
TRBV28	TRBD1	TRBJ1-1	few	CASSFWGQGLSNTEAFF	TGTGCCAGCAGTTTTTGGGGACAGGGGTTATCGAACACTGAAGCTTTCTTT
TRBV4-2	NA	TRBJ2-7	NA	CASSQDPAVDYEQYF	TGTGCCAGCAGCCAAGATCCTGCCGTAGACTACGAGCAGTACTTC
TRBV5-1	NA	TRBJ1-4	NA	CASSPGAGLYNEKLFF	TGCGCCAGCAGCCCGGGGGCCGGACTGTATAATGAAAAACTGTTTTTT
TRBV11-2	TRBD2	TRBJ2-1	NA	CASSLGTSGYNEQFF	TGTGCCAGCAGCTTAGGTACTAGCGGGTACAATGAGCAGTTCTTC
TRBV10-3	NA	TRBJ2-7	once	CAISDNSYLNYEQYF	TGTGCCATCAGTGATAACTCCTACCTAAACTACGAGCAGTACTTC
TRBV19	TRBD1	TRBJ1-1	NA	CASSRTGLNTEAFF	TGTGCCAGTAGTCGGACAGGGTTGAACACTGAAGCTTTCTTT
TRBV28	TRBD1	TRBJ1-3	NA	CASSLGGQLPTSGNTIYF	TGTGCCAGCAGTTTAGGGGGACAGCTCCCGACATCCGGAAACACCATATATTTT
TRBV27	NA	TRBJ2-3	NA	CASSVDWSTDTQYF	TGTGCCAGCAGTGTAGATTGGAGCACAGATACGCAGTATTTT
TRBV6-5	NA	TRBJ1-2	NA	CASREGGRNYGYTF	TGTGCCAGCAGGGAGGGGGGACGCAACTATGGCTACACCTTC
TRBV7-8	TRBD2	TRBJ2-3	few	CASSSSGRARGTDTQYF	TGTGCCAGCAGCTCGAGCGGGAGGGCCAGGGGCACAGATACGCAGTATTTT
TRBV28	NA	TRBJ2-7	NA	CASSRYHVLVPYEQYF	TGTGCCAGCAGCCGATATCACGTATTGGTCCCCTACGAGCAGTACTTC
TRBV19	NA	TRBJ1-1	NA	CASSLGLTLGNTEAFF	TGTGCCTCATCACTAGGGCTTACCCTGGGGAACACTGAAGCTTTCTTT